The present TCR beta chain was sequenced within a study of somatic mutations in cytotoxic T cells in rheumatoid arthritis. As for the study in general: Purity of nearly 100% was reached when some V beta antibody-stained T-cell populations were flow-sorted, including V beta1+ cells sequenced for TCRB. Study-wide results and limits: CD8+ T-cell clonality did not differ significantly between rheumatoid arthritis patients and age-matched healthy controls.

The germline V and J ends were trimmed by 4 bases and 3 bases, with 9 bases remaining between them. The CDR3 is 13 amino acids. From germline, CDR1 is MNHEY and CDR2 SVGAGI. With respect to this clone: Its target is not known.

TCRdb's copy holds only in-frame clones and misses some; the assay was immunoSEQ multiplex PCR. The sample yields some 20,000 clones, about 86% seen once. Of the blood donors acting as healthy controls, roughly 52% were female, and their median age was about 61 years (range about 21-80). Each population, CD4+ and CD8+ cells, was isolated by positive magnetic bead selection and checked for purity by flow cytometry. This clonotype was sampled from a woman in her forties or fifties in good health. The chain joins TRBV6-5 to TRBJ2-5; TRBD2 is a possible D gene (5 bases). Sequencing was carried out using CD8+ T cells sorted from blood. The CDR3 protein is CASSFGLEETQYF. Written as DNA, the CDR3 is TGTGCCAGCAGTTTCGGACTGGAAGAGACCCAGTACTTC.